These 22 T cell receptor beta chains were sequenced from one sample in a study of patients and donors after allogeneic stem cell transplantation. TCRdb reanalysed the RT-PCR reads using MiXCR and keeps one entry per CDR3 protein. This sample yields hundreds of thousands of distinct CDR3 sequences, of which 38% are seen a single time; around a tenth belongs to the top ten. The sequenced sample was blood, either unsorted or a sorted T cell fraction (not recorded which). All receptors derive from a human donor who was either an allogeneic HSCT recipient or a stem cell or donor lymphocyte infusion donor (not recorded which). It is not recorded whose cells these are; they may come from a transplant donor.

The chain links TRBV28 to TRBJ2-1; D uncertain. This CDR3 has 14 amino acids. Trimming took off 5 bases at V and 3 bases at J, with 11 bases between the two ends. Germline CDR1 and CDR2: MDHEN and SYDVKM. The CDR3 DNA is TGTGCCAGCAGTATCTGGGGATACTACAATGAGCAGTTCTTC. Protein product: CASSIWGYYNEQFF.

This clonotype was found a few times. The V and J genes are TRBV10-3 and TRBJ1-5; 7 bases are shared with TRBD1. The CDR3 spans 17 residues. Trimming cost V 0 bases and J 4 bases; bases outside gene matches: 9. The germline V gene encodes CDR1 ENHRY and CDR2 SYGVKD. This CDR3 reads CAISESGTGARNQPQHF. The DNA for the CDR3 is TGTGCCATCAGTGAGTCAGGAACAGGGGCCCGAAATCAGCCCCAGCATTTT.

This clonotype has just a few counts. This CDR3 is CASSLVEEQPQHF. The CDR3 DNA sequence: TGTGCCAGCAGTTTAGTTGAAGAACAGCCCCAGCATTTT. V gene TRBV12-3 or TRBV12-4 combines with J gene TRBJ1-5; no clear D. The CDR3 totals 13 residues. The germline V and J ends were trimmed by 1 base and 7 bases, with 8 bases remaining between them.

The chain's CDR3 is CASSLLGTGAGELFF. The CDR3, as DNA: TGTGCCAGCAGCCTTCTGGGGACAGGGGCCGGGGAGCTGTTTTTT. The chain uses TRBV7-6 and TRBJ2-2, with TRBD1 matching over 10 bases. The ends lost 5 bases at V and 6 bases at J; junction bases unmatched: 6. This CDR3 has 15 amino acids. The germline CDR1 and CDR2 sequences are SGHVS and FNYEAQ.

V gene TRBV30 combines with J gene TRBJ1-1; D gene unclear. The germline gives CDR1 GTSNPN, CDR2 SVGIG (reference sequence). With 2 bases removed from V and 6 bases from J, the gap between germline ends came to 16 bases. The CDR3 loop spans 14 amino acids. CDR3 in DNA: TGTGCCTGGAGTTTCCCCGGGGTATCTGCTGAAGCTTTCTTT. Its translation is CAWSFPGVSAEAFF.

J is TRBJ1-1 and V is TRBV7-6; D gene unclear. The CDR3 is 13 residues long. In germline, CDR1 is SGHVS, CDR2 FNYEAQ. Trimming removed 3 bases at V and 5 bases at J, with 10 bases between. In DNA form, the CDR3 reads TGTGCCAGCAGCTTGGGCCCGGCTACTGAAGCTTTCTTT. Its protein is CASSLGPATEAFF.

The chain links TRBV12-3 or TRBV12-4 to TRBJ1-1, with D unresolved. Trimming cost V 7 bases and J 0 bases, with 9 bases left between them. CDR3 length: 13 residues. The CDR3 loop is CASTVTVNTEAFF. CDR3 nucleotide sequence: TGTGCCAGCACCGTGACGGTGAACACTGAAGCTTTCTTT.

The rearrangement links TRBV10-3 to TRBJ2-2; unclear D gene. Trimming took off 2 bases at V and 2 bases at J, with 0 bases between the two ends. Germline V lookup: CDR1 ENHRY, CDR2 SYGVKD. This CDR3 spans 12 amino acids. This CDR3 reads CAISENTGELFF. CDR3 nucleotide sequence: TGTGCCATCAGTGAGAACACCGGGGAGCTGTTTTTT.

Written as DNA, the CDR3 is TGTGCCTGGAGTGTAAATCCAGGGGGGAATGAGCAGTTCTTC. This translates into CAWSVNPGGNEQFF. This rearrangement joins TRBV30 to TRBJ2-1, with D possibly matching TRBD1 (7 bases). The CDR3 consists of 14 residues. With 0 bases removed from V and 7 bases from J, the gap between germline ends came to 13 bases. Germline V gene sequence: CDR1 GTSNPN, CDR2 SVGIG (reference sequence). The whole variable domain, filled in from reference TRBV30 and TRBJ2-1, reads SQTIHQWPATLVQPVGSPLSLECTVEGTSNPNLYWYRQAAGRGLQLLFYSVGIGQISSEVPQNLSASRPQDRQFILSSKKLLLSDSGFYLCAWSVNPGGNEQFFGPGTRLTVL.

This clonotype was seen once. The chain uses TRBV12-3 or TRBV12-4 and TRBJ2-2, with TRBD2 identical over 11 bases. J gave up 4 bases and V 1 base, and 5 bases lay outside the gene matches. The CDR3 covers 17 residues. The CDR3 here is CASSLGTSGSGTGELFF. As DNA, the CDR3 is TGTGCCAGCAGTTTAGGGACTAGCGGGTCGGGCACCGGGGAGCTGTTTTTT.

The rearrangement joins TRBV9 to TRBJ1-1; D unresolved. Germline-derived CDR1 and CDR2 are SGDLS and YYNGEE. CDR3 length equals 14 residues. Trimming cost V 4 bases and J 10 bases, with 20 bases left between them. The CDR3 DNA follows: TGTGCCAGCAGCTTCTCTCTCGGAGTATCAGGAGCTTTCTTT. Translation: CASSFSLGVSGAFF.

This clonotype was seen a few times. CDR3 amino acids: CASSPPTGVDEKLFF. Here the CDR3 DNA reads TGTGCCAGCAGCCCACCGACAGGGGTGGATGAAAAACTGTTTTTT. The gene calls are TRBV7-9 and TRBJ1-4; 8 bases agree with TRBD1. The J segment lost 6 bases and the V segment lost 5 bases, leaving 8 bases of the junction unmatched. The CDR3 is 15 residues long. The germline CDR1 and CDR2 sequences are SEHNR and FQNEAQ (reference sequence).

The CDR3 DNA sequence: TGCGCCAGCAGTCGAGGGGAAGTGACCGGGGAGCTGTTTTTT. Translation gives CASSRGEVTGELFF. V and J are TRBV5-1 and TRBJ2-2; D tentatively reads TRBD1 or TRBD2 (5 bases each). This CDR3 is 14 amino acids long. CDR1 is SGHRS and CDR2 is YFSETQ in the germline V gene. Deletions cut 5 bases from V and 5 bases from J, with 13 bases between.

This clonotype was observed a handful of times. The V call is TRBV12-3 or TRBV12-4, the J call TRBJ1-3; D remains unclear. V lost 7 bases and J 4 bases, leaving 8 bases between the germline ends. CDR3 length: 12 amino acids. The CDR3 coding sequence is TGTGCCAGCACATTTATCGGAAACACCATATATTTT. As protein: CASTFIGNTIYF.

This chain connects TRBV12-3 or TRBV12-4 to TRBJ2-4; D tentatively fits TRBD1 or TRBD2 (7 bases each). CDR3 length: 15 residues. Trimming took 8 bases from V and 1 from J, leaving 15 bases between them. CDR3 nucleotide sequence: TGTGCCAGCCGCTCAGGGGGGGCGGCCAAAAACATTCAGTACTTC. Residues: CASRSGGAAKNIQYF.

This clonotype came up a few times. The chain recombines TRBV11-2 with TRBJ1-6, with D unclear. The V gene lost 4 bases and the J gene lost 10 bases, with 5 bases spanning the gap. The length of the CDR3 is 11 residues. In germline, CDR1 is SGHAT, CDR2 FQNNGV. The CDR3 nucleotides read TGTGCCAGCAGCTCAGAATCACCCCTCCACTTT. This sequence encodes CASSSESPLHF.

This clonotype was observed a handful of times. The chain combines TRBV7-2 with TRBJ1-1, with TRBD1 matching 11 bases. V lost 3 bases and J lost 5; bases outside the gene matches: 2. The CDR3 totals 14 residues. Looked up from germline, CDR1 is SGHTA and CDR2 is FQGNSA. CDR3 amino acids: CASSLDRGLTEAFF. DNA of the CDR3: TGTGCCAGCAGCTTGGACAGGGGGCTGACTGAAGCTTTCTTT.

This chain links TRBV19 with TRBJ1-5, with no clear D. CDR3 size: 14 residues. V lost 7 bases and J lost 4, with 14 bases in between. Per germline, CDR1 LNHDA and CDR2 SQIVND (reference sequence). The CDR3: CASTRTGKNQPQHF. CDR3 bases: TGTGCCAGTACCCGGACGGGGAAGAATCAGCCCCAGCATTTT.

This clonotype was seen a few times. This rearrangement joins TRBV15 to TRBJ2-5; weak D call: TRBD1 (5 bases). V was trimmed by 0 bases and J by 10 bases, leaving 18 bases between them. The CDR3 contains 15 residues. Germline V lookup: CDR1 LNHNV, CDR2 YYDKDF (reference sequence). As DNA, the CDR3 is TGTGCCACCAGCAGAGATTTGGCAGGGAAATCGGGCCAGTACTTC. Its protein is CATSRDLAGKSGQYF.

This clonotype was seen a few times. This chain uses TRBV7-2 with TRBJ1-1; D is possibly TRBD1 (6 bases). The V gene lost 6 bases and the J gene lost 1 base, with 9 bases spanning the gap. Per germline, CDR1 SGHTA and CDR2 FQGNSA. This CDR3 has 13 residues. CDR3 DNA: TGTGCCAGCAGGCCCAGGGGGAACACTGAAGCTTTCTTT. This sequence encodes CASRPRGNTEAFF.

The chain links TRBV12-3 or TRBV12-4 to TRBJ1-6; D call uncertain. Trimming removed 3 bases from V and 11 bases from J, with 11 bases in between. The CDR3 runs to 13 residues. The CDR3, as DNA: TGTGCCAGCAGTTTCTTACTGGCCGCACCCCTCCACTTT. As protein: CASSFLLAAPLHF.

CDR3 bases: TGCGCCAGCAGCTTAGAGAGGGATCTCGGGACTGAAGCTTTCTTT. Amino acids: CASSLERDLGTEAFF. V usage is TRBV5-1 and J usage is TRBJ1-1; D is unresolved. The V end lost 2 bases, the J end lost 5 bases, and 16 bases lay between the germline ends. CDR1 and CDR2 (germline): SGHRS, YFSETQ. The CDR3 runs to 15 residues. Full variable domain (rest looked up from reference TRBV5-1 and TRBJ1-1): KAGVTQTPRYLIKTRGQQVTLSCSPISGHRSVSWYQQTPGQGLQFLFEYFSETQRNKGNFPGRFSGRQFSNSRSEMNVSTLELGDSALYLCASSLERDLGTEAFFGQGTRLTVV.